The 9 T cell receptor beta chains reported below all come from one sample, sequenced in a study of T cell responses to AZD1222 COVID-19 vaccine. Here immunoSEQ multiplex PCR was the method, and the copy in TCRdb shows in-frame clones only, minus some. This sample has 95,000 to 150,000 clones; around 86% occur once, and the top ten carry approximately 8.1%. Specimen: peripheral blood, collected on day 0 of AZD1222 vaccination. Receptor source: an adult in good health.

This clone was picked up a small number of times. This CDR3 reads CASSLAGEGGETQYF. CDR3 DNA sequence: TGTGCCAGCAGTTTAGCGGGAGAGGGCGGAGAGACCCAGTACTTC. The J gene is TRBJ2-5, the V gene TRBV28, with 7 nucleotides matching TRBD2. J gave up 4 bases and V 2 bases, and 7 bases lay outside the gene matches. The CDR3 extends over 15 amino acids. The germline V gene encodes CDR1 MDHEN and CDR2 SYDVKM.

The chain uses TRBV7-8 and TRBJ2-3; TRBD1 is a possible D gene (6 bases). This CDR3 has 16 residues. V was trimmed by 5 bases and J by 4 bases, leaving 19 bases between them. Looked up from germline, CDR1 is SGHVS and CDR2 is FQNEAQ. The CDR3 nucleotides read TGTGCCAGCAGCGCCCGGGACACCTATAGGCCAGATACGCAGTATTTT. The encoded protein is CASSARDTYRPDTQYF.

This clone was observed a handful of times. This sequence joins TRBV9 and TRBJ2-1; tentative D call: TRBD2 (5 bases). This CDR3 is built from 15 residues. CDR1 is SGDLS, CDR2 YYNGEE, per germline. V lost 0 bases, J lost 3 bases, and 10 bases lay in between. CDR3 bases: TGTGCCAGCAGCGTAGGGGGAGACAACTACAATGAGCAGTTCTTC. It is translated as CASSVGGDNYNEQFF.

The chain recombines TRBV5-8 with TRBJ2-3, with TRBD2 identical over 14 bases. This CDR3 is 18 amino acids long. V dropped 0 bases and J dropped 1; count of bases not matched to a gene: 4. Germline V gene lookup returns CDR1 SGHTS and CDR2 YDEGEE. CDR3 coding DNA: TGTGCCAGCAGCTTGGGTGGACTAGCGGGGGGAGGCACAGATACGCAGTATTTT. Protein: CASSLGGLAGGGTDTQYF.

The chain recombines TRBV5-8 with TRBJ1-2; D gene unclear. The CDR3 totals 14 residues. The germline V gene encodes CDR1 SGHTS and CDR2 YDEGEE. V lost 0 bases to trimming and J lost 4 bases, with 10 bases between them. This CDR3 reads CASSLEGQPYGYTF. CDR3 in DNA: TGTGCCAGCAGCTTGGAGGGTCAACCCTATGGCTACACCTTC.

The V and J genes are TRBV6-6 and TRBJ2-1; the D call may be TRBD1 or TRBD2 (5 bases each). V lost 8 bases, J lost 4 bases, and 21 bases lay in between. This CDR3 contains 16 residues. The germline CDR1 and CDR2 sequences are MNHNY and SVGAGI (reference sequence). CDR3 in DNA: TGTGCCAGCGGCCCCTCGGCCGGGACGTCTTACAATGAGCAGTTCTTC. Protein sequence: CASGPSAGTSYNEQFF.

The chain links TRBV2 to TRBJ1-1; D perhaps matches TRBD1 (6 bases). The germline V gene has CDR1 SNHLY and CDR2 FYNNEI. V lost 3 bases to trimming and J lost 5 bases, with 22 bases between them. The CDR3 loop spans 17 amino acids. CDR3 coding DNA: TGTGCCAGCAGTGAGTTCAGGGGCCGTCCCTCTGGGACTGAAGCTTTCTTT. The encoded protein is CASSEFRGRPSGTEAFF.

This chain uses TRBV14 with TRBJ1-6; 10 bases fit TRBD1. V trimming: 4 bases; J trimming: 10 bases; junction bases outside the gene matches: 7. Germline values: CDR1 SGHDN, CDR2 FVKESK. This CDR3 has 15 amino acids. The CDR3 region is CASSRGQGIGSPLHF. The CDR3 region has the DNA TGTGCCAGCAGCCGGGGACAGGGGATAGGATCACCCCTCCACTTT.

The V gene is TRBV4-1, the J gene TRBJ1-2, with unresolved D. Looked up from germline, CDR1 is MGHRA and CDR2 is YSYEKL. Trimming removed 2 bases from V and 0 bases from J, with 19 bases in between. This CDR3 is 18 amino acids long. The chain's CDR3 is CASSQTRQPQVANYGYTF. The CDR3, as DNA: TGCGCCAGCAGCCAAACCCGGCAACCCCAGGTCGCTAACTATGGCTACACCTTC.